This T cell receptor beta chain was retrieved from a study of shared clonotypes between healthy human individuals. On the study more broadly: A few men and two women, aged 18 to 49, were donors. Study-wide results and caveats: Estimated clonotype richness was generally higher in naive than memory subsets. Shared clonotypes: 4.5% to 6.5% naive CD4, under 4% naive CD8, less than 2.5% memory CD4, over 0.3% memory CD8.

The CDR3 consists of 16 residues. Germline V gene lookup returns CDR1 MDHEN and CDR2 SYDVKM. The V segment lost 1 base and the J segment 4 bases; nucleotides outside the gene matches: 7. Per the authors' pipeline: Junction-only sequences without quality scores came from ImmunoSEQ, so filtering differed. Some clones are missing from TCRdb's copy, which holds only in-frame ones; the method was immunoSEQ multiplex PCR. V and J calls and clone size are given by that table; D and trimming were obtained from the DNA. The sample yields over 850,000 clones, 75% to 85% seen once. On this clone: Its antigen remains unknown.

The chain has TRBV28 and TRBJ1-5, with 7 bases fitting TRBD1. The clonotype originates from a young man in good health. Some clones in this sample may be carry-over from other donors' samples. Sequenced material: memory CD4+ T cells from PBMCs. The subset here: CD45RA-negative fraction. The CDR3 nucleotides read TGTGCCAGCAGTTTATTGAGGGGGCGCGGGAATCAGCCCCAGCATTTT. Translation: CASSLLRGRGNQPQHF.